This T cell receptor (beta chain) derives from a study of blood T cell repertoires in COVID-19. This clone was counted between two and nine times. The repertoire was sequenced with immunoSEQ multiplex PCR; TCRdb's copy has only in-frame clones and lacks some. The sample contains under 200,000 clones, about 88% of which appear only once. Trimming removed 0 bases at V and 2 bases at J, with 9 bases between. The CDR3 covers 15 residues. Germline V gene lookup returns CDR1 SGHRS and CDR2 YFSETQ. The rearrangement uses TRBV5-1 and TRBJ2-1, with D possibly being TRBD2 (6 bases). This TCR derives from a man in his sixties with COVID-19, enrolled during active disease. Sequenced material: peripheral blood. The CDR3 DNA sequence: TGCGCCAGCAGCTTGGACGGGAGAGCCTACAATGAGCAGTTCTTC. Amino acid sequence: CASSLDGRAYNEQFF.